Shown below are 22 T cell receptor beta chains from a single sample sequenced in a study of control samples from healthy donors and cancer patients. Measured with immunoSEQ multiplex PCR; TCRdb has only the in-frame clones, and not every one. The sample consists of more than 50,000 clones, approximately 94% of them appearing once. Sequences were obtained from blood. The receptor set was obtained from a woman under 30 in good health.

This rearrangement joins TRBV10-3 to TRBJ2-2; 8 positions match TRBD2. This CDR3 has 14 residues. The V segment lost 10 bases and the J segment 0 bases; nucleotides outside the gene matches: 4. Germline V gives CDR1 ENHRY, CDR2 SYGVKD. The CDR3 region is CASQRGSNTGELFF. CDR3 nucleotide sequence: TGTGCCAGCCAGCGGGGGTCGAACACCGGGGAGCTGTTTTTT.

V and J are TRBV7-9 and TRBJ1-2; D uncertain. The length of the CDR3 is 12 residues. Trimming left V 6 bases short and J 4 bases short, with 9 bases between. Germline loops: CDR1 SEHNR, CDR2 FQNEAQ (reference sequence). The CDR3 protein is CASRSLTYGYTF. Written as DNA, the CDR3 is TGTGCCAGCAGATCACTAACCTATGGCTACACCTTC.

With regard to this clone: The junction does not match germline at one end; this may be a read error. V and J are TRBV19 and TRBJ2-7, with D tentatively TRBD1 or TRBD2 (5 bases each). CDR3 length equals 16 residues. Germline CDR1 and CDR2: LNHDA and SQIVND (reference sequence). CDR3 residues: CAGSMGLSGTDYEQYF. The CDR3 DNA follows: TGTGCCGGTAGTATGGGGTTGTCGGGGACCGACTACGAGCAGTACTTC. The variable domain in full, completed from reference TRBV19 and TRBJ2-7, reads DGGITQSPKYLFRKEGQNVTLSCEQNLNHDAMYWYRQDPGQGLRLIYYSQIVNDFQKGDIAEGYSVSREKKESFPLTVTSAQKNPTAFYLCAGSMGLSGTDYEQYFGPGTRLTVT.

The rearrangement uses TRBV7-2 and TRBJ2-7; 14 bases are a match to TRBD2. Trimming cost V 4 bases and J 2 bases; bases outside gene matches: 7. The CDR3 is 17 residues long. Germline V gene lookup returns CDR1 SGHTA and CDR2 FQGNSA. For the CDR3, the DNA is TGTGCCAGCAGCTCTAGAAAGGGACTAGCGGGGGCCTACGAGCAGTACTTC. Translating gives CASSSRKGLAGAYEQYF.

CDR3 sequence (DNA): TGTGCCAGCAGCTTTAAACTAAGGGGAAACTACGAGCAGTACTTC. Translation: CASSFKLRGNYEQYF. The chain recombines TRBV5-6 with TRBJ2-7; tentatively, D is TRBD1 (5 bases). CDR1 and CDR2 from the germline V gene are SGHDT and YYEEEE. This CDR3 region has 15 residues. The germline V and J ends were trimmed by 2 bases and 3 bases, with 15 bases remaining between them. The variable domain in full, completed from reference TRBV5-6 and TRBJ2-7, reads DAGVTQSPTHLIKTRGQQVTLRCSPKSGHDTVSWYQQALGQGPQFIFQYYEEEERQRGNFPDRFSGHQFPNYSSELNVNALLLGDSALYLCASSFKLRGNYEQYFGPGTRLTVT.

A single count supports this clone. The chain has TRBV15 and TRBJ2-5; tentatively, D is TRBD2 (7 bases). The ends were cut back, 5 bases at V and 2 bases at J, with 18 bases in the middle. Germline CDR1 reads LNHNV; CDR2 reads YYDKDF (reference sequence). The CDR3 is 16 residues long. In DNA, the CDR3 is TGTGCCACCAGCCCCGTCTGGGGGGGCCCTCAAGAGACCCAGTACTTC. It is translated as CATSPVWGGPQETQYF.

The gene calls are TRBV14 and TRBJ2-5, with a possible D match to TRBD2 (5 bases). Germline V gene lookup returns CDR1 SGHDN and CDR2 FVKESK. The CDR3 is made up of 15 amino acids. Trimming left V 0 bases short and J 1 base short, with 9 bases between. CDR3 sequence reads: CASSQELEFQETQYF. The CDR3 coding sequence is TGTGCCAGCAGCCAAGAACTAGAATTCCAAGAGACCCAGTACTTC.

The genes are TRBV5-5 and TRBJ1-2; no clear D gene. Trimming removed 1 base at V and 0 bases at J, with 10 bases between. CDR1 SGHKS and CDR2 YYEKEE come from the germline V gene (reference sequence). CDR3 size: 15 residues. CDR3 coding DNA: TGTGCCAGCAGCTTGTTCCCCCAAGCTAACTATGGCTACACCTTC. As protein: CASSLFPQANYGYTF. The full variable domain, in which reference TRBV5-5 and TRBJ1-2 provide the parts outside the CDR3, is DAGVTQSPTHLIKTRGQQVTLRCSPISGHKSVSWYQQVLGQGPQFIFQYYEKEERGRGNFPDRFSARQFPNYSSELNVNALLLGDSALYLCASSLFPQANYGYTFGSGTRLTVV.

The chain links TRBV24-1 to TRBJ2-3, with 8 bases matching TRBD2. J lost 2 bases, V lost 7 bases, and 16 bases had no gene match. The CDR3 sequence is 18 residues long. In germline, CDR1 is KGHDR, CDR2 SFDVKD. CDR3 DNA: TGTGCCACCAGCCCAAAAAAACTAGCGGCAACCTTCACAGATACGCAGTATTTT. This translates into CATSPKKLAATFTDTQYF.

This chain uses TRBV28 with TRBJ1-1, with no clear D. Per the germline V gene, CDR1 is MDHEN and CDR2 is SYDVKM. The CDR3 has 13 amino acids. Trimming pared 8 bases from V and 5 bases from J, leaving 15 bases between. The DNA for the CDR3 is TGTGCCAGCCTGGATCCTGTGATTACTGAAGCTTTCTTT. Protein product: CASLDPVITEAFF.

This clone has just one count. The gene calls are TRBV27 and TRBJ1-4, with 7 bases lining up with TRBD1. From germline, CDR1 is MNHEY and CDR2 SMNVEV (reference sequence). Germline trimming cut 5 bases from V and 0 bases from J; bases unmatched to any gene: 6. The CDR3 extends over 16 amino acids. The CDR3 nucleotides are TGTGCCAGCAGTAGCCGACAGGGCACAACTAATGAAAAACTGTTTTTT. Translated: CASSSRQGTTNEKLFF.

The chain has TRBV6-2 or TRBV6-3 and TRBJ2-7; no definite D call. Germline CDR1 and CDR2: MNHEY and SVGEGT. This CDR3 is built from 15 residues. Trimming stripped 2 bases from V and 1 base from J, with 12 bases between. As DNA, the CDR3 is TGTGCCAGCAGTTACCAGTCCTCCAGGTCCTACGAGCAGTACTTC. Amino acids: CASSYQSSRSYEQYF.

CDR3 loop: CASSQSGPRGDTEAFF. CDR3 sequence (DNA): TGCGCCAGCAGTCAATCCGGGCCGCGGGGGGACACTGAAGCTTTCTTT. This chain uses TRBV23-1 with TRBJ1-1, with D possibly being TRBD1 (5 bases). TRBV23-1 is identified as an open reading frame with a role that is uncertain. V lost 0 bases, J lost 3 bases, and 14 bases lay in between. The CDR3 sequence is 16 residues long.

The chain combines TRBV2 with TRBJ2-1; possibly TRBD1 or TRBD2 for D (5 bases each). The CDR3 totals 14 residues. The germline V gene has CDR1 SNHLY and CDR2 FYNNEI. Trimming pared 4 bases from V and 6 bases from J, leaving 13 bases between. CDR3 amino acids: CASSGREFPNEQFF. The CDR3 bases are TGTGCCAGCAGTGGCAGGGAGTTCCCCAATGAGCAGTTCTTC.

This chain links TRBV5-4 with TRBJ2-7; perhaps TRBD2 as D (5 bases). CDR3 length: 14 amino acids. V was shortened by 4 bases and J by 1 base, with 12 bases between the two germline ends. Germline V CDR1 and CDR2: SGHNT, YYREEE (reference sequence). The CDR3 is CASSGSVLSYEQYF. CDR3 DNA: TGTGCCAGCAGCGGGAGCGTTTTATCCTACGAGCAGTACTTC.

J is TRBJ2-1 and V is TRBV11-2; unclear D gene. This CDR3 contains 16 residues. Germline V gives CDR1 SGHAT, CDR2 FQNNGV. V lost 3 bases and J 5 bases, leaving 17 bases between the germline ends. The CDR3 loop is CASSFPYSKTNNEQFF. CDR3 DNA: TGTGCCAGCAGCTTCCCCTACAGCAAAACGAACAATGAGCAGTTCTTC.

This clone was counted once. The chain carries TRBV7-6 and TRBJ2-7; 7 nucleotides line up with TRBD1. This CDR3 spans 14 amino acids. Losses at the gene ends were 5 bases for V and 3 bases for J; bases not matched to a gene: 7. The germline CDR1 and CDR2 sequences are SGHVS and FNYEAQ. In DNA form, the CDR3 reads TGTGCCAGCAGCCCGAACCGGGACAGCTACGAGCAGTACTTC. Its translation is CASSPNRDSYEQYF.

This chain connects TRBV28 to TRBJ1-1; no firm D call. This CDR3 region has 13 residues. Germline V gene lookup returns CDR1 MDHEN and CDR2 SYDVKM. Trimming took off 1 base at V and 0 bases at J, with 3 bases between the two ends. The CDR3 region is CASSLSLNTEAFF. CDR3 DNA sequence: TGTGCCAGCAGTTTATCCCTGAACACTGAAGCTTTCTTT.

V usage is TRBV5-1 and J usage is TRBJ1-2, with 9 bases matching TRBD1. Germline values: CDR1 SGHRS, CDR2 YFSETQ. This CDR3 has 14 amino acids. The V and J ends lost 0 bases and 6 bases, in that order; junction bases with no gene match: 3. For the CDR3, the DNA is TGCGCCAGCAGCTTGGGACAGGGGGATGATGGCTACACCTTC. Translating gives CASSLGQGDDGYTF.

In DNA, the CDR3 is TGCGCCAGCAGCTTGGGGACTAGCGGCAGCACAGATACGCAGTATTTT. The encoded protein is CASSLGTSGSTDTQYF. This chain connects TRBV5-1 to TRBJ2-3; 10 bases align to TRBD2. The CDR3 totals 16 residues. V trimming: 0 bases; J trimming: 0 bases; junction bases outside the gene matches: 1. Germline V lookup: CDR1 SGHRS, CDR2 YFSETQ.

The chain carries TRBV21-1 and TRBJ2-7; the table's D call TRBD1 went unverified against the DNA. TRBV21-1 counts as a pseudogene. The CDR3 has 17 amino acids. The CDR3 loop is CASSKGGAEGAAYEQYF. CDR3 in DNA: TGTGCCAGCAGCAAAGGGGGCGCGGAGGGGGCTGCCTACGAGCAGTACTTC.

The J gene is TRBJ2-1, the V gene TRBV14; D may correspond to TRBD1 or TRBD2 (6 bases each). V lost 4 bases and J 14 bases, leaving 18 bases between the germline ends. Germline lookup yields CDR1 SGHDN and CDR2 FVKESK. The CDR3 is made up of 13 amino acids. CDR3 DNA: TGTGCCAGCAGCCGTTTCCTAGAAAGGGGGGAGTTCTTC. Translating it yields CASSRFLERGEFF.